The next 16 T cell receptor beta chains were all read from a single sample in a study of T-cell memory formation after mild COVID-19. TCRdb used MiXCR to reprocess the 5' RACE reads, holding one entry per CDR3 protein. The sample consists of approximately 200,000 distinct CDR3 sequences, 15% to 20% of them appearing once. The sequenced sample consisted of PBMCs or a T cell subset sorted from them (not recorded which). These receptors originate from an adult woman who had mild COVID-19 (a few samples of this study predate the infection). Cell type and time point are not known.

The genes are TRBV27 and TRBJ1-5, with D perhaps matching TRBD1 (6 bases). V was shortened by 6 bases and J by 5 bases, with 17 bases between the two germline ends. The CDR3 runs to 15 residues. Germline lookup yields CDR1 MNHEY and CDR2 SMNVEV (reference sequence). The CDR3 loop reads CASSFRGARYQPQHF. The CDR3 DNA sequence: TGTGCCAGCAGCTTCAGGGGCGCTAGATATCAGCCCCAGCATTTT.

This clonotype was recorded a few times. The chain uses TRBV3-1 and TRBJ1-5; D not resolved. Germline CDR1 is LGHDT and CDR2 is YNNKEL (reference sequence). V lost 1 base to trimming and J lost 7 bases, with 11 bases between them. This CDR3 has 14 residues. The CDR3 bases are TGTGCCAGCAGCCAAGGTGGTAGTTGGCAGCCCCAGCATTTT. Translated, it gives CASSQGGSWQPQHF.

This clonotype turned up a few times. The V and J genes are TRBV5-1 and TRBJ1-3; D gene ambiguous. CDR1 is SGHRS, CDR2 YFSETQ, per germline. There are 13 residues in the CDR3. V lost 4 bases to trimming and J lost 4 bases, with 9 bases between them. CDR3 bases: TGCGCCAGCAGCGTAGATCAGGGAAACACCATATATTTT. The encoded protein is CASSVDQGNTIYF.

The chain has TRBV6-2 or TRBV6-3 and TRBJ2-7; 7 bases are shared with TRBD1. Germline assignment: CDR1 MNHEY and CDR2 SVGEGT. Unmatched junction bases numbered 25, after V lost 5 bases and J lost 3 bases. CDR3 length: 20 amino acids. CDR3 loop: CASSLVGPFPGQSIGYEQYF. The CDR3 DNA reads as TGTGCCAGCAGTCTTGTGGGCCCCTTCCCGGGACAGAGCATCGGCTACGAGCAGTACTTC.

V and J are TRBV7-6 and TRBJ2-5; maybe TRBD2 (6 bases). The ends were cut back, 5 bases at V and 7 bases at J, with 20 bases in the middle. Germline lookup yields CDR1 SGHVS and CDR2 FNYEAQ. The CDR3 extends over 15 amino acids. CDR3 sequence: CASSISGEARMTQYF. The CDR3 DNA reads TGTGCCAGCAGCATTAGCGGTGAGGCCCGGATGACCCAGTACTTC.

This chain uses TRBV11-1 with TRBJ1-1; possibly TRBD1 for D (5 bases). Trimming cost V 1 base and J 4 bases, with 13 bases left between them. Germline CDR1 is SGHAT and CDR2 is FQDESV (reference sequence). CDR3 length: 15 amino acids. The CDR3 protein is CASSLVGGRSTEAFF. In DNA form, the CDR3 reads TGTGCCAGCAGCTTAGTCGGGGGTAGGAGCACTGAAGCTTTCTTT.

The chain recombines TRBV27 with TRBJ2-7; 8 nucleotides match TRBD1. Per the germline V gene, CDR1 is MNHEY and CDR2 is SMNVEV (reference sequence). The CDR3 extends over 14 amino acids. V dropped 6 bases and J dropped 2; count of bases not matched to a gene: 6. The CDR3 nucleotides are TGTGCCAGCAGCCGACAGGGGAGGCCCTACGAGCAGTACTTC. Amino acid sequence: CASSRQGRPYEQYF.

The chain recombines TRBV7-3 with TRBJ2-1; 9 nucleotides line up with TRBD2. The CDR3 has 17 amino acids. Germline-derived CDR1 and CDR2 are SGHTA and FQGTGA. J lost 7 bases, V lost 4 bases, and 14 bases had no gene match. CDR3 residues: CASSWGPRLAGRNEQFF. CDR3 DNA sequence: TGTGCCAGCAGCTGGGGCCCACGGCTAGCGGGACGGAATGAGCAGTTCTTC.

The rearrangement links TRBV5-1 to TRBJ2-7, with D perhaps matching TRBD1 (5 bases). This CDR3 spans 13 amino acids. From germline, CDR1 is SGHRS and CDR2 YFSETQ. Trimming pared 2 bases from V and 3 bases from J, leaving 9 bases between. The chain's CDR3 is CASSFGHHYEQYF. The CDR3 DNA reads TGCGCCAGCAGCTTCGGACACCACTACGAGCAGTACTTC.

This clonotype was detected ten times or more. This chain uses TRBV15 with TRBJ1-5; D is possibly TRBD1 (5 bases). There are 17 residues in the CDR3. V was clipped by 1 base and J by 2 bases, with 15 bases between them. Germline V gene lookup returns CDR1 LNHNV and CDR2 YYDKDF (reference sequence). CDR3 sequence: CATSRGLGDGGNQPQHF. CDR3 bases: TGTGCCACCAGCAGAGGCTTGGGGGATGGAGGCAATCAGCCCCAGCATTTT.

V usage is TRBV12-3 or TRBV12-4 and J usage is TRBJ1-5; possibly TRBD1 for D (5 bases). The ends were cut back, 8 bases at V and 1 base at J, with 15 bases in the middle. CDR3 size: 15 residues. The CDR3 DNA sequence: TGTGCCAGCTCGACAGAGACGCTGAGCAATCAGCCCCAGCATTTT. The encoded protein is CASSTETLSNQPQHF.

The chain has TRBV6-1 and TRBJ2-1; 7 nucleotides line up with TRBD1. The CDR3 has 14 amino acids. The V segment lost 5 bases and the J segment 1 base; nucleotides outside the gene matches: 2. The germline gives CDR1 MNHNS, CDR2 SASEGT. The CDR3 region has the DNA TGTGCCAGCAGTCAGACAGGGTCCTACAATGAGCAGTTCTTC. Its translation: CASSQTGSYNEQFF.

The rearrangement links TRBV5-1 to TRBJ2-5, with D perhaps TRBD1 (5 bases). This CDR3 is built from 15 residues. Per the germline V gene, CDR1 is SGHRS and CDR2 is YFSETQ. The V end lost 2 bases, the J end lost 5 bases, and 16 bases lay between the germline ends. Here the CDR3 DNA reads TGCGCCAGCAGCTTTACAGGCCAGGCACCGGAGACCCAGTACTTC. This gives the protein CASSFTGQAPETQYF.

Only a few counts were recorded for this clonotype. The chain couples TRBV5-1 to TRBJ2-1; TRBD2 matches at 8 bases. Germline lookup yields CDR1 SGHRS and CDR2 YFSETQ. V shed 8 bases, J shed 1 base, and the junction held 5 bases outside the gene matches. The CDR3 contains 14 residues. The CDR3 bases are TGCGCCAGTAGCGGGATGCAGTCCTACAATGAGCAGTTCTTC. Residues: CASSGMQSYNEQFF.

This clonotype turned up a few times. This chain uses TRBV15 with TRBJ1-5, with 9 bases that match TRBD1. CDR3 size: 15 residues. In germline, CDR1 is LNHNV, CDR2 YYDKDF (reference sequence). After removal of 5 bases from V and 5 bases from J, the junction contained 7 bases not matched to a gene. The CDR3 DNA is TGTGCCACCAGCTTCGGACAGGGGATCTATCAGCCCCAGCATTTT. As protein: CATSFGQGIYQPQHF.

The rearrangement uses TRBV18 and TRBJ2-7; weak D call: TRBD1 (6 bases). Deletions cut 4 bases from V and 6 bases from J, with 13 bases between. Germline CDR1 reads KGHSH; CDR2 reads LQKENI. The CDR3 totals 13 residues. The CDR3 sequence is CASSLEQGGEQYF. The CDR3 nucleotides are TGTGCCAGCTCACTAGAACAGGGTGGCGAGCAGTACTTC.